A selection of T cell receptor beta chains follows, all from one sample in a study of blood T cell repertoires in COVID-19. Assay: immunoSEQ multiplex PCR; the TCRdb copy retains only in-frame clones and omits some. The sample contains 100,000 to 150,000 clones, roughly four fifths of which appear only once. The source material was peripheral blood. These receptors were obtained from a man between 25 and 39 years old with COVID-19, enrolled during active disease. Both conserved end residues are part of each CDR3. The D gene is left open where the match is weak. Expanded clones get a size class; other rows say once, few or many, or leave the size out.

V gene: TRBV28
clone size: .
D gene: TRBD2
J gene: TRBJ2-7
CDR3 protein: CASSSRLAGVSDEQYF
CDR3 DNA: TGTGCCAGCAGTTCCAGGCTAGCGGGGGTTAGCGACGAGCAGTACTTC

V gene: TRBV5-1
clone size: once
D gene: TRBD1
J gene: TRBJ2-5
CDR3 protein: CASSSGQGGTQYF
CDR3 DNA: TGCGCCAGCAGCTCCGGACAGGGGGGGACCCAGTACTTC

V gene: TRBV18
clone size: once
D gene: TRBD1
J gene: TRBJ2-6
CDR3 protein: CASSPRQGLFGANVLTF
CDR3 DNA: TGTGCCAGCTCACCTCGACAGGGTCTATTCGGGGCCAACGTCCTGACTTTC

V gene: TRBV11-3
clone size: .
D gene: TRBD1
J gene: TRBJ2-1
CDR3 protein: CASSLPGGAQFF
CDR3 DNA: TGTGCCAGCAGCTTGCCAGGGGGCGCGCAGTTCTTC

V gene: TRBV19
clone size: .
D gene: TRBD2
J gene: TRBJ2-1
CDR3 protein: CASTSLAGAVDEQFF
CDR3 DNA: TGTGCCAGTACCTCACTAGCGGGAGCAGTTGATGAGCAGTTCTTC

V gene: TRBV3-1/TRBV3-2
clone size: many
D gene: TRBD1
J gene: TRBJ1-1
CDR3 protein: CASSPPRGDREQGTEAFF
CDR3 DNA: TGTGCCAGCAGCCCCCCCCGGGGGGACAGGGAACAGGGGACTGAAGCTTTCTTT

V gene: TRBV5-6
clone size: .
D gene: .
J gene: TRBJ1-1
CDR3 protein: CASSIGGRGMNTEAFF
CDR3 DNA: TGTGCCAGCAGCATTGGTGGGAGGGGGATGAACACTGAAGCTTTCTTT

V gene: TRBV6-5
clone size: .
D gene: .
J gene: TRBJ2-3
CDR3 protein: CASSSGYSTDTQYF
CDR3 DNA: TGTGCCAGCAGTTCGGGATATAGCACAGATACGCAGTATTTT

V gene: TRBV5-1
clone size: .
D gene: TRBD1
J gene: TRBJ2-5
CDR3 protein: CASSPGQGSPETQYF
CDR3 DNA: TGCGCCAGCAGCCCCGGACAGGGGTCACCGGAGACCCAGTACTTC

V gene: TRBV12-5
clone size: .
D gene: .
J gene: TRBJ1-4
CDR3 protein: CASGLLSGYRSEKLFF
CDR3 DNA: TGTGCTAGTGGTTTGTTGTCAGGGTATCGGAGTGAAAAACTGTTTTTT

V gene: TRBV2
clone size: once
D gene: .
J gene: TRBJ2-1
CDR3 protein: CASARESSYNEQFF
CDR3 DNA: TGTGCCAGCGCACGGGAGAGCTCCTACAATGAGCAGTTCTTC

V gene: TRBV4-3
clone size: few
D gene: .
J gene: TRBJ1-1
CDR3 protein: CASSQDQVQGSNTEAFF
CDR3 DNA: TGCGCCAGCAGCCAAGATCAAGTTCAGGGGAGTAACACTGAAGCTTTCTTT

V gene: TRBV3-1/TRBV3-2
clone size: once
D gene: .
J gene: TRBJ2-7
CDR3 protein: CASSQDGHPSYEQYF
CDR3 DNA: TGTGCCAGCAGCCAAGATGGGCACCCCTCCTACGAGCAGTACTTC

V gene: TRBV5-4
clone size: few
D gene: .
J gene: TRBJ2-1
CDR3 protein: CASSLLGGSLYNEQFF
CDR3 DNA: TGTGCCAGCAGCTTGTTGGGGGGATCCCTTTACAATGAGCAGTTCTTC

V gene: TRBV7-9
clone size: .
D gene: .
J gene: TRBJ2-7
CDR3 protein: CASSFSGEAYEQYF
CDR3 DNA: TGTGCCAGCAGCTTTAGCGGTGAGGCCTACGAGCAGTACTTC

V gene: TRBV25-1
clone size: .
D gene: .
J gene: TRBJ2-1
CDR3 protein: CASSTPGPSRDEQFF
CDR3 DNA: TGTGCCAGCAGTACCCCAGGGCCCAGTCGGGATGAGCAGTTCTTC

V gene: TRBV7-3
clone size: once
D gene: .
J gene: TRBJ1-4
CDR3 protein: CASSLTFSSEKLFF
CDR3 DNA: TGTGCCAGCAGCTTAACGTTTAGCAGTGAAAAACTGTTTTTT

V gene: TRBV6-5
clone size: .
D gene: TRBD1
J gene: TRBJ1-2
CDR3 protein: CASSLNRDSYGYTF
CDR3 DNA: TGTGCCAGCAGTTTAAACCGGGACAGCTATGGCTACACCTTC

V gene: TRBV6-5
clone size: .
D gene: TRBD1
J gene: TRBJ2-7
CDR3 protein: CASSRQGRDEQYF
CDR3 DNA: TGTGCCAGCAGTCGACAGGGGCGGGACGAGCAGTACTTC

V gene: TRBV7-2
clone size: .
D gene: .
J gene: TRBJ2-2
CDR3 protein: CASSFPGQNTGELFF
CDR3 DNA: TGTGCCAGCAGCTTCCCGGGACAGAACACCGGGGAGCTGTTTTTT

V gene: TRBV9
clone size: .
D gene: TRBD2
J gene: TRBJ2-3
CDR3 protein: CASSPYGGGPDTQYF
CDR3 DNA: TGTGCCAGCAGCCCGTACGGGGGGGGGCCAGATACGCAGTATTTT

V gene: TRBV10-3
clone size: .
D gene: TRBD1
J gene: TRBJ2-7
CDR3 protein: CAISEGQGMNEQYF
CDR3 DNA: TGTGCCATCAGTGAGGGACAGGGTATGAACGAGCAGTACTTC

V gene: TRBV4-2
clone size: .
D gene: .
J gene: TRBJ1-6
CDR3 protein: CASSQEGGFGSPLHF
CDR3 DNA: TGTGCCAGCAGCCAGGAAGGGGGATTCGGGTCACCCCTCCACTTT

V gene: TRBV2
clone size: .
D gene: .
J gene: TRBJ1-1
CDR3 protein: CASSVVENYPSMNTEAFF
CDR3 DNA: TGTGCCAGCAGTGTAGTGGAGAATTATCCATCCATGAACACTGAAGCTTTCTTT

V gene: TRBV6-5
clone size: .
D gene: TRBD1
J gene: TRBJ1-6
CDR3 protein: CASSYFGTENSPLHF
CDR3 DNA: TGTGCCAGCAGTTACTTCGGGACAGAGAATTCACCCCTCCACTTT

V gene: TRBV11-2
clone size: few
D gene: .
J gene: TRBJ1-1
CDR3 protein: CASSLATGLNTEAFF
CDR3 DNA: TGTGCCAGCAGCTTAGCGACAGGACTGAACACTGAAGCTTTCTTT

V gene: TRBV9
clone size: .
D gene: .
J gene: TRBJ2-3
CDR3 protein: CASSTEWTDTQYF
CDR3 DNA: TGTGCCAGCAGCACGGAGTGGACAGATACGCAGTATTTT

V gene: TRBV20-1
clone size: once
D gene: .
J gene: TRBJ2-1
CDR3 protein: CSAIQGYEQFF
CDR3 DNA: TGCAGTGCTATACAGGGATATGAGCAGTTCTTC